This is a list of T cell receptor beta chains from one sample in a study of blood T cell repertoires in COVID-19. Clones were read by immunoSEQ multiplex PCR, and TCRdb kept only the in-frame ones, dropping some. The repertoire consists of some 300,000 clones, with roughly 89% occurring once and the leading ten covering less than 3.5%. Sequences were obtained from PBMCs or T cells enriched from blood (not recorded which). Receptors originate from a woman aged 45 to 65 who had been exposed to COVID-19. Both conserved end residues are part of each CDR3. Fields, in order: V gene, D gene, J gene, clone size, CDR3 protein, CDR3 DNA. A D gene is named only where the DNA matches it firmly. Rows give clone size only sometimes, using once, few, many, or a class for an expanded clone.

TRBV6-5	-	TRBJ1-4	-	CASSYSGAATNEKLFF	TGTGCCAGCAGTTACTCGGGGGCTGCAACTAATGAAAAACTGTTTTTT
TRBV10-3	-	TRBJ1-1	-	CAISNRDSRGAFF	TGTGCCATCAGTAACAGGGATAGTCGAGGAGCTTTCTTT
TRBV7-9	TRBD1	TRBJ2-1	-	CASRRQGSSYNEQFF	TGTGCCAGCAGAAGACAGGGAAGCTCCTACAATGAGCAGTTCTTC
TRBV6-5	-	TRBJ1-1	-	CASRRTTGNTEAFF	TGTGCCAGCAGGAGGACGACAGGGAACACTGAAGCTTTCTTT
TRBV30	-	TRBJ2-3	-	CAWTEGARTDTQYF	TGTGCCTGGACGGAGGGGGCCCGCACAGATACGCAGTATTTT
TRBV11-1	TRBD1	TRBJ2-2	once	CASSSGQGTGELFF	TGTGCCAGCAGCTCGGGACAGGGGACCGGGGAGCTGTTTTTT
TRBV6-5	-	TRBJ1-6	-	CASSLWDGGNSPLHF	TGTGCCAGCAGTCTTTGGGACGGAGGGAATTCACCCCTCCACTTT
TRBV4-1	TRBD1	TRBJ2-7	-	CASSQKTGESPATEQYF	TGCGCCAGCAGCCAAAAGACAGGGGAGTCACCAGCTACGGAGCAGTACTTC
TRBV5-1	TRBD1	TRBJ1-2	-	CASSWTGADYGYTF	TGCGCCAGCAGCTGGACAGGGGCCGACTATGGCTACACCTTC
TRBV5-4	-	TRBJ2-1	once	CASSSTDATYNEQFF	TGTGCCAGCAGCTCGACAGATGCCACTTACAATGAGCAGTTCTTC
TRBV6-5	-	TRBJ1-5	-	CASTRDNNQPQHF	TGTGCCAGCACCCGGGACAACAATCAGCCCCAGCATTTT
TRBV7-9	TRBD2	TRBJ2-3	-	CASSSRLAGGSDTQYF	TGTGCCAGCAGTTCCCGACTAGCGGGGGGATCGGATACGCAGTATTTT
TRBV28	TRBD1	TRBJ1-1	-	CASSTNRGRNTEAFF	TGTGCCAGCAGTACCAACAGGGGGAGGAACACTGAAGCTTTCTTT
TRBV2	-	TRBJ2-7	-	CASSRVTYEQYF	TGTGCCAGCTCCAGGGTCACCTACGAGCAGTACTTC
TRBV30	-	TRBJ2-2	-	CAWSALSLGAGELFF	TGTGCCTGGAGTGCCCTTAGTTTGGGAGCCGGGGAGCTGTTTTTT
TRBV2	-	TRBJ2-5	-	CASSAAPGTQYF	TGTGCCAGCAGCGCGGCCCCTGGGACCCAGTACTTC
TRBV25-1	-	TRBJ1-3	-	CASSLLRGYGNTIYF	TGTGCCAGCAGTCTTCTCAGGGGCTATGGAAACACCATATATTTT
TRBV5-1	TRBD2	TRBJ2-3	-	CASSLQSGGASTDTQYF	TGCGCCAGCAGCTTACAAAGCGGGGGGGCTAGCACAGATACGCAGTATTTT
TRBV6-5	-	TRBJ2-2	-	CASSRVGDTGELFF	TGTGCCAGCAGCCGGGTCGGGGACACCGGGGAGCTGTTTTTT
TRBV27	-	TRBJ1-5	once	CASGFGGNQPQHF	TGTGCCAGCGGGTTTGGAGGCAATCAGCCCCAGCATTTT
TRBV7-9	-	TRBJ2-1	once	CASTPESYNEQFF	TGTGCCAGCACCCCTGAGAGTTACAATGAGCAGTTCTTC
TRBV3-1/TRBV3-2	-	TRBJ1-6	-	CASSQAQITNSPLHF	TGTGCCAGCAGCCAAGCACAGATTACTAATTCACCCCTCCACTTT
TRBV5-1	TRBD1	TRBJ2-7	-	CASSLAGQSYEQYF	TGCGCCAGCAGCTTGGCGGGACAGAGTTACGAGCAGTACTTC